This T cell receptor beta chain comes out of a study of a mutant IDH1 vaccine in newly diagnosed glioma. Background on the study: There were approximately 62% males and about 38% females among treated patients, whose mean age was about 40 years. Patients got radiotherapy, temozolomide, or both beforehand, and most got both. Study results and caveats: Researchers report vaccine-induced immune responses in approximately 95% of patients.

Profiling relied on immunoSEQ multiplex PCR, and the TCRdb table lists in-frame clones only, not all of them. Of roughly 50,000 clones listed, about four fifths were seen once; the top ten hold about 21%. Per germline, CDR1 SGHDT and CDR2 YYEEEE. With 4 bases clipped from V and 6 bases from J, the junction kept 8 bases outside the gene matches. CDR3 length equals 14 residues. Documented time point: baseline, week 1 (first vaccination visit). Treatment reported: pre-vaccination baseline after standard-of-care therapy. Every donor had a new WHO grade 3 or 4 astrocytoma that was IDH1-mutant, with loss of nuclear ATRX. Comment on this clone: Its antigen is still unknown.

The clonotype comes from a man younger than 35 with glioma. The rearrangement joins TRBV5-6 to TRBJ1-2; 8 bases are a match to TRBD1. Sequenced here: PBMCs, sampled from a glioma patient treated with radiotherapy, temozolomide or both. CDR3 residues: CASSPRQGKDGYTF. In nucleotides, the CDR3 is TGTGCCAGCAGCCCCCGACAGGGGAAAGATGGCTACACCTTC.